This entry is about one T cell receptor beta chain. This clonotype has only a few counts. This receptor's antigen is unknown. A read error may explain this, as a much larger clone is one base away. This entry comes from a study of early T cells in non-severe SARS-CoV-2 infection (dated by TCRdb to the early 2020s). Context from the whole study: Bulk RNA from unsorted whole blood was used for TCR sequencing, so alpha and beta chains could not be paired.

This was a case-control study nested in a cohort of healthcare workers in London, UK, who had nasopharyngeal swab PCR tests and blood samples taken every week. Healthcare workers were enrolled in the week of the UK lockdown, from 23 to 31 March 2020, and were followed every week for up to roughly 15 weeks. Libraries were made using 5' RACE. Sequencing took place on a NextSeq 500. The TCR library protocol attached unique molecular identifiers to individual cDNA molecules to correct for sequencing error and PCR bias. TCR alpha and beta chains were both sequenced, and the abundances of alpha and beta sequences in each sample were closely correlated with each other. In the authors' own workflow: V gene, J gene and CDR3 annotation of TCR sequences was performed with Decombinator V4. TCRs were defined as expanded if a significant change between any two time points was detected under a Poisson model with p below 0.0001. Abundances of TCRs were expressed as counts per million after normalisation to the total number of TCRs sequenced in each sample. VDJdb, accessed 1 November 2021, was searched for CMV, EBV and SARS-CoV-2 annotated TCRs, with TCRs annotated for multiple antigens excluded. Through fastp at Q25 and MiXCR, TCRdb rebuilt clones from the public reads, retaining in-frame beta chains. Entries are consolidated by CDR3 protein sequence, retaining the most common genes and DNA. The V and J calls shown here were made by TCRdb, not taken from the authors' results. The sample table contains 25,000 to 30,000 distinct CDR3 sequences; only one count was recorded for about 6.1% of them. The ten largest account for 5.8% of the sample.

The investigation overall reported the following: VDJdb matching was skewed toward anti-spike CD8 responses, so virus-specific expansions were likely underestimated and private and CD4 specificities were missed.

Sequencing was done on a sample of whole blood. The origin of this receptor is an adult who was a healthcare worker with PCR-confirmed SARS-CoV-2 infection or an uninfected control (not recorded which).

For the CDR3, the sequence is CASSSGSGDRLDTQYF. The DNA reads as follows: TGTGCCAGCAGCTCAGGGAGCGGGGACCGCCTGGATACGCAGTATTTT. The chain was built from TRBV7-2 and TRBJ2-3; TRBD2 aligns with 7 central bases. V is cut back by 4 bases and J by 6 bases, with 13 bases in the junction unmatched. Counted from cysteine to phenylalanine, this CDR3 has 16 amino acids. Only the CDR3 portion is preserved as DNA: 48 bases, with reading frame beginning at the first base. CDR1 and CDR2, looked up from the germline V gene, are SGHTA and FQGNSA.